Below, one T cell receptor beta chain is given with its context. Sequencing used immunoSEQ multiplex PCR; TCRdb keeps in-frame clones, though not all of them. Found here are some 260,000 clones, around 90% of them singletons; the top ten hold roughly 10%. This record comes from a study of blood T cell repertoires in COVID-19. Study background: Sites across the United States, Italy and Spain contributed samples from acute and convalescent COVID-19.

V was cut by 0 bases and J by 0 bases, with 4 bases left in between. Germline V lookup: CDR1 SGHDT, CDR2 YYEEEE. This CDR3 region has 14 residues. The Seattle site enrolled patients during active infection and followed them longitudinally. This clonotype was obtained from a woman aged 70 to 79 with COVID-19, enrolled during active disease. Input material: peripheral blood. The chain couples TRBV5-6 to TRBJ2-1, with no clear D. CDR3 nucleotides: TGTGCCAGCAGCTTGGACATCTCCTACAATGAGCAGTTCTTC. The encoded protein is CASSLDISYNEQFF.